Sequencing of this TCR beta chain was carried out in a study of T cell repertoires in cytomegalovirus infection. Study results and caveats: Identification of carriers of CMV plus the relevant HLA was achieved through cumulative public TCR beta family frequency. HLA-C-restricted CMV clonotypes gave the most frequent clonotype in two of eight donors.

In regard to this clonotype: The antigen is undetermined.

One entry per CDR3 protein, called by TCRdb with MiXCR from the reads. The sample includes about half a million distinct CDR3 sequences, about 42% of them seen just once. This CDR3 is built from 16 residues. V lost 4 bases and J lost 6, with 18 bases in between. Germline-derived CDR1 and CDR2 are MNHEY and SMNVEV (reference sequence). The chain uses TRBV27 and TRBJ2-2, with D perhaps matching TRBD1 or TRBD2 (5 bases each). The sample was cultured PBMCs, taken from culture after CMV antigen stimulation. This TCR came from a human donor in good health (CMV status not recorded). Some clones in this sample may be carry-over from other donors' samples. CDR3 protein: CASSSSGTRGSGELFF. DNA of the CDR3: TGTGCCAGCAGTTCGTCCGGGACGAGAGGTTCCGGGGAGCTGTTTTTT.